Sequencing of this T cell receptor (beta chain) was carried out in a study of human T cells and chemical hapten exposure. Time point indicated: patch test 3, about 24 weeks after DPC sensitization. Treatment: therapeutic diphenylcyclopropenone sensitization with weekly scalp DPC. The table lists this clonotype with a few counts. The CDR3 consists of 13 residues. V shed 2 bases and J shed 9 bases, with 10 bases lying between them. Germline V gene sequence: CDR1 KGHDR, CDR2 SFDVKD. A single record per CDR3 protein comes from TCRdb applying MiXCR to the RACE reads. The table shows roughly 200,000 distinct CDR3 sequences, with about 22% occurring only once.

The source was whole blood, collected in connection with sensitization to the hapten diphenylcyclopropenone (DPC). The sequence came from a woman aged 35 to 49 with alopecia areata. Some clones in this sample may be carry-over from other donors' samples. The rearrangement joins TRBV24-1 to TRBJ2-1, with D perhaps TRBD1 (5 bases). The CDR3 DNA sequence: TGTGCCACCAGTGATTCAGGGTCCAGTGAGCAGTTCTTC. Translation gives CATSDSGSSEQFF.